This TCR beta chain comes out of a study of T-cell memory formation after mild COVID-19. CDR3 size: 15 residues. V shed 6 bases, J shed 4 bases, and the junction held 10 bases outside the gene matches. Germline CDR1 reads ENHRY; CDR2 reads SYGVKD. Ten or more counts support this clonotype. A single record per CDR3 protein comes from TCRdb applying MiXCR to the 5' RACE reads. This table holds approximately 580,000 distinct CDR3 sequences, 20% found once. The sequence came from an adult woman who had mild COVID-19 (a few samples of this study predate the infection). Cell type and time point are not known. The chain couples TRBV10-3 to TRBJ2-7, with TRBD1 identical over 9 bases. Material: PBMCs or a T cell subset sorted from them (not recorded which). The CDR3 sequence is CAISEGTGQSYEQYF. The CDR3 DNA reads as TGTGCCATCAGCGAAGGGACAGGGCAATCTTACGAGCAGTACTTC.